This section outlines one TCR beta chain sequence together with its context. Its antigen is unidentified. Read coverage stops 3 residues before the CDR3 terminus; the germline J gene supplies the remainder. The repertoire was sequenced with immunoSEQ multiplex PCR; TCRdb's copy has only in-frame clones and lacks some. This sample's clone table lists approximately 35,000 clones. Trimming left V 1 base short and J 4 bases short, with 11 bases between. From germline, CDR1 is MNHNS and CDR2 SASEGT. CDR3 size: 15 residues. The source of the sample is a study of T cells in women clearing cervical HPV infection. Study summary: No precancer developed; the control's incident HPV16 infection cleared within 12 months. Controls gave blood once infection was undetectable; cases at lesion identification. For cases, blood was sampled a median about 140 days after lesion detection, interquartile range roughly 90 to 230 days. Study outcomes and limitations: CIN3+ cases had significantly higher TCR repertoire richness than controls, but evenness did not differ.

The chain has TRBV6-1 and TRBJ1-5, with a possible D match to TRBD1 (5 bases). The receptor was isolated from a woman between 18 and 75 years old with a cervical HPV16 infection that either progressed to CIN3+ or cleared (not recorded which). The sequenced sample consisted of blood buffy coat. CDR3 DNA, as far as it was read: TGTGCCAGCAGTGAAGGGCCTAGGGGAAATCAGCCC. Amino acids: CASSEGPRGNQP. The full CDR3 protein reads CASSEGPRGNQPQHF.